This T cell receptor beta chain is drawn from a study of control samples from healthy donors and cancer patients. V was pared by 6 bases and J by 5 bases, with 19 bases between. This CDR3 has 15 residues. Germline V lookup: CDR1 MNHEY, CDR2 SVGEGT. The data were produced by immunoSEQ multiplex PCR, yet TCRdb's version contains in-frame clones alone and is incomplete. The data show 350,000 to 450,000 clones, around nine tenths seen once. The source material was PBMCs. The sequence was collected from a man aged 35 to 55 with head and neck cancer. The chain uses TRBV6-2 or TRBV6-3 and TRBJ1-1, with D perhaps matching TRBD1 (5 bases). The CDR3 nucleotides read TGTGCCAGCAGCCACCCTTGGGGGAGCACGACTGAAGCTTTCTTT. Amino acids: CASSHPWGSTTEAFF.